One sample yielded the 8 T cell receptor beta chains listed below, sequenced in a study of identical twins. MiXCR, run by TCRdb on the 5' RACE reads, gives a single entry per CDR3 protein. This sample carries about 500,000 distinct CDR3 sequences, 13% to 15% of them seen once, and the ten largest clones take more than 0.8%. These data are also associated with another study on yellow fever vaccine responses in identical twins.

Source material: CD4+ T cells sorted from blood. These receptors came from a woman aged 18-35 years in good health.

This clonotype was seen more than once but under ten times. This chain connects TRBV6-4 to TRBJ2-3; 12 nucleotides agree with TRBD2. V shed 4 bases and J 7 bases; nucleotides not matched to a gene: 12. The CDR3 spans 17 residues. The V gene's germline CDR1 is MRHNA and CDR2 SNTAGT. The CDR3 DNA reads TGTGCCAGCAGTGCCCTAGCGGGAGGGGCCGGGGGTCATACGCAGTATTTT. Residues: CASSALAGGAGGHTQYF.

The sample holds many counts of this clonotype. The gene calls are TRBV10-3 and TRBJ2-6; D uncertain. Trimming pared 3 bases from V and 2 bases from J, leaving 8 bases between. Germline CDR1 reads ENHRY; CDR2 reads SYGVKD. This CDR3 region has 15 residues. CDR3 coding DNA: TGTGCCATCAGTGAATCGACACCTGGGGCCAACGTCCTGACTTTC. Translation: CAISESTPGANVLTF.

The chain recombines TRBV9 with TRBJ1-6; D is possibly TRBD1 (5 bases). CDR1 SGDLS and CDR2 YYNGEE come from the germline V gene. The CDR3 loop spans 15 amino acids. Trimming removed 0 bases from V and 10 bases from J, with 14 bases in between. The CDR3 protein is CASSVAGFSGSPLHF. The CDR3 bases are TGTGCCAGCAGCGTAGCAGGGTTTAGTGGATCACCCCTCCACTTT.

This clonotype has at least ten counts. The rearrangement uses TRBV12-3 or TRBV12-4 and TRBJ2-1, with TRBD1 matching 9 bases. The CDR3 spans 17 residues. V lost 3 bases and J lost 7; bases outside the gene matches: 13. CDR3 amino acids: CASSLRGWDRDNNEQFF. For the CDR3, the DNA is TGTGCCAGCAGTTTGAGAGGTTGGGACAGGGACAATAATGAGCAGTTCTTC.

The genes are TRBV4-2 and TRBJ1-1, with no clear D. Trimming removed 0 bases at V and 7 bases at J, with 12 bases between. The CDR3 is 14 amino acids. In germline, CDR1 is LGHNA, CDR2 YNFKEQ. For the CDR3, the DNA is TGTGCCAGCAGCCAAGATTTGGGTGGACGTGAAGCTTTCTTT. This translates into CASSQDLGGREAFF.

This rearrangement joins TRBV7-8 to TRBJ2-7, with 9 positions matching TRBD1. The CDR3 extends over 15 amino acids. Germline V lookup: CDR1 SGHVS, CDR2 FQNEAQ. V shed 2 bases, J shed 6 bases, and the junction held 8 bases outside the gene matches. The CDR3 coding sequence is TGTGCCAGCAGCTTAAGGGCGGGACAGGGCGGCGAGCAGTACTTC. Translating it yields CASSLRAGQGGEQYF.

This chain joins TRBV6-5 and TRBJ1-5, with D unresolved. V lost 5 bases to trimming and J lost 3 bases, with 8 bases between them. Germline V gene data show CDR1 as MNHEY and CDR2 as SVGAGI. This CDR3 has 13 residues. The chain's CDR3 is CASSTRDNQPQHF. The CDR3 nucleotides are TGTGCCAGCAGTACTAGGGACAATCAGCCCCAGCATTTT.

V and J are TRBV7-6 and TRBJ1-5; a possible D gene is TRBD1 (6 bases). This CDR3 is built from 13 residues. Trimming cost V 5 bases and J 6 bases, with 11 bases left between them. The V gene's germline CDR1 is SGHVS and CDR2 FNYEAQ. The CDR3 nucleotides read TGTGCCAGCAGCGTACAGGGAGGTCAGCCCCAGCATTTT. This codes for CASSVQGGQPQHF.